The 32 T cell receptor beta chains presented below share a single source sample, sequenced in a study of blood T cells in healthy people across ages. A second PCR of roughly 7 to 11 cycles used a sample-barcoded 5' primer and a J-beta primer mix. TCRdb redid the calling of the 5' RACE reads with MiXCR, one entry per CDR3 protein. Among approximately 810,000 distinct CDR3 sequences, more than 25% were seen once, and the ten largest hold 15% to 20%. Sequencing input: blood. These receptors all come from a woman of 80 years or more in good health.

About this clonotype itself: With a much larger clone just one base away, this may be a read error. The J gene is TRBJ1-6, the V gene TRBV12-3 or TRBV12-4, with 7 nucleotides matching TRBD1. This CDR3 spans 14 amino acids. The V and J ends lost 4 bases and 8 bases, in that order; junction bases with no gene match: 5. The CDR3 here is CASSSSGGHSPLHF. The CDR3 DNA sequence: TGTGCCAGCAGTTCATCAGGGGGTCATTCACCCCTCCACTTT.

This clonotype appeared a single time. The gene calls are TRBV19 and TRBJ2-5, with 14 nucleotides matching TRBD2. This CDR3 has 17 amino acids. J was trimmed by 0 bases and V by 1 base; bases with no gene match: 1. Germline V gene lookup returns CDR1 LNHDA and CDR2 SQIVND (reference sequence). Here the CDR3 reads CASSIGGLAGDQETQYF. The CDR3 nucleotides are TGTGCCAGTAGTATAGGGGGACTAGCGGGGGACCAAGAGACCCAGTACTTC.

This sequence joins TRBV6-5 and TRBJ2-7; 7 bases are a match to TRBD1. The trim removed 2 bases at V and 0 bases at J, leaving 4 bases unmatched. Germline assignment: CDR1 MNHEY and CDR2 SVGAGI. This CDR3 has 15 amino acids. The CDR3 DNA reads TGTGCCAGCAGTTACCGACAGGGAACCTCCTACGAGCAGTACTTC. Amino acids: CASSYRQGTSYEQYF.

This clonotype has only a few counts. The chain joins TRBV4-1 to TRBJ1-5; D is unresolved. This CDR3 region has 15 residues. Germline V gives CDR1 MGHRA, CDR2 YSYEKL. V was shortened by 1 base and J by 7 bases, with 14 bases between the two germline ends. The CDR3 DNA sequence: TGCGCCAGCAGCCAAGGTTATCAGTCGGGCCAGCCCCAGCATTTT. As protein: CASSQGYQSGQPQHF.

Turning to this clonotype: This clone may be a read error of a much larger clone one base away. This CDR3 reads CASSLSCGGGDNEQFF. The CDR3 DNA reads TGTGCCAGCAGCTTAAGTTGCGGAGGGGGTGACAATGAGCAGTTCTTC. The J gene is TRBJ2-1, the V gene TRBV7-2; TRBD1 or TRBD2 may be the D gene (6 bases each). Trimming stripped 2 bases from V and 5 bases from J, with 16 bases between. Germline CDR1 SGHTA, CDR2 FQGNSA. CDR3 length: 16 residues. The complete variable domain, with remaining parts taken from reference TRBV7-2 and TRBJ2-1, reads GAGVSQSPSNKVTEKGKDVELRCDPISGHTALYWYRQSLGQGLEFLIYFQGNSAPDKSGLPSDRFSAERTGGSVSTLTIQRTQQEDSAVYLCASSLSCGGGDNEQFFGPGTRLTVL.

This clonotype was detected many times. The chain carries TRBV20-1 and TRBJ2-3; TRBD2 aligns across 10 bases. The CDR3 extends over 15 amino acids. The germline V gene has CDR1 DFQATT and CDR2 SNEGSKA (reference sequence). CDR3 protein: CSLSLAGVGGDTQYF. The CDR3 DNA reads as TGCAGCCTTTCCCTAGCGGGGGTAGGAGGAGATACGCAGTATTTT.

The chain joins TRBV20-1 to TRBJ1-5, with D possibly TRBD1 on 5 matching bases. The CDR3 sequence is 14 residues long. The V gene's germline CDR1 is DFQATT and CDR2 SNEGSKA (reference sequence). Trimming took off 6 bases at V and 2 bases at J, with 14 bases between the two ends. The CDR3 DNA is TGCAGTGCAGCCCAGGGAGGCGGCAATCAGCCCCAGCATTTT. It codes for CSAAQGGGNQPQHF.

This clonotype has more than one count but fewer than ten. The rearrangement links TRBV28 to TRBJ1-2; no reliable D call. CDR1 and CDR2 (germline): MDHEN, SYDVKM. Between the trimmed V and J ends, which lost 4 bases and 1 base, there was a span of 7 bases. CDR3 length: 13 amino acids. In DNA form, the CDR3 reads TGTGCCAGCAGTTCTTATAGTAACTATGGCTACACCTTC. It translates to CASSSYSNYGYTF.

This clonotype was recorded at least ten times. The V and J genes are TRBV15 and TRBJ2-1; 8 bases map to TRBD2. V was pared by 4 bases and J by 4 bases, with 12 bases of the junction left unmatched. CDR3 length: 17 residues. Germline assignment: CDR1 LNHNV and CDR2 YYDKDF (reference sequence). DNA of the CDR3: TGTGCCACCAGCAACCGCAAAGCGGGGGCAGGATACAATGAGCAGTTCTTC. Its translation is CATSNRKAGAGYNEQFF.

This clonotype was counted between two and nine times. The chain links TRBV12-3 or TRBV12-4 to TRBJ2-7; 7 bases agree with TRBD1. J gave up 2 bases and V 7 bases, and 8 bases lay outside the gene matches. This CDR3 is 14 amino acids long. CDR3 residues: CASKRDSATYEQYF. CDR3 sequence (DNA): TGTGCCAGCAAACGGGACAGTGCCACCTACGAGCAGTACTTC.

This clonotype was detected ten times or more. The gene calls are TRBV11-2 and TRBJ2-5, with TRBD1 identical over 8 bases. Germline-derived CDR1 and CDR2 are SGHAT and FQNNGV. After removal of 4 bases from V and 2 bases from J, the junction contained 12 bases not matched to a gene. CDR3 length: 17 residues. CDR3 DNA: TGTGCCAGCAGCTACCTGTCCAGGGGGCGGGTACAAGAGACCCAGTACTTC. This sequence encodes CASSYLSRGRVQETQYF.

This clonotype was observed a single time. This may come from a read error, since a much larger clone is one base off. V is TRBV20-1 and J is TRBJ2-5; 9 nucleotides agree with TRBD1. CDR1 is DFQATT, CDR2 SNEGSKA, per germline (reference sequence). The CDR3 totals 15 residues. With 5 bases clipped from V and 3 bases from J, the junction kept 10 bases outside the gene matches. This CDR3 is CSAGFPRDREETQYF. The CDR3 nucleotides are TGCAGTGCTGGATTCCCTCGGGACAGGGAAGAGACCCAGTACTTC.

This chain uses TRBV6-1 with TRBJ2-1, with D perhaps matching TRBD1 or TRBD2 (6 bases each). V was clipped by 1 base and J by 14 bases, with 15 bases between them. Germline V gene sequence: CDR1 MNHNS, CDR2 SASEGT. The CDR3 runs 13 residues. The CDR3 DNA is TGTGCCAGCAGTGAAGAACCGATCGGGGGCGAGTTCTTC. It is translated as CASSEEPIGGEFF.

This clonotype was counted once. This chain uses TRBV12-3 or TRBV12-4 with TRBJ2-7; D perhaps matches TRBD1 (5 bases). The CDR3 sequence is 14 residues long. The V gene lost 1 base and the J gene lost 3 bases, with 10 bases spanning the gap. In nucleotides, the CDR3 is TGTGCCAGCAGTTTAGAGGGGAAAGTCTACGAGCAGTACTTC. It codes for CASSLEGKVYEQYF.

This clonotype has just a few counts. This sequence joins TRBV24-1 and TRBJ1-6, with D possibly being TRBD1 (5 bases). The V gene lost 5 bases and the J gene lost 10 bases, with 14 bases spanning the gap. Germline V gene lookup returns CDR1 KGHDR and CDR2 SFDVKD. This CDR3 comprises 14 residues. CDR3 coding DNA: TGTGCCACCAGTGGACGGGACCCATACTCACCCCTCCACTTT. Protein product: CATSGRDPYSPLHF.

This clonotype was found many times. V usage is TRBV12-5 and J usage is TRBJ2-5, with TRBD1 as a possible D gene (6 bases). The CDR3 totals 15 residues. V was pared by 3 bases and J by 5 bases, with 16 bases between. Germline CDR1 and CDR2: LGHNT and FRNRAP. CDR3 in DNA: TGTGCTAGTGGTTTTACAGGGAGACAACTGGAGACCCAGTACTTC. This codes for CASGFTGRQLETQYF.

At least ten counts were recorded for this clonotype. The genes are TRBV7-9 and TRBJ1-2; D gene ambiguous. Trimming stripped 5 bases from V and 0 bases from J, with 13 bases between. The CDR3 extends over 15 amino acids. Germline V gives CDR1 SEHNR, CDR2 FQNEAQ (reference sequence). The CDR3 loop reads CASSQDAGPNYGYTF. The CDR3 coding sequence is TGTGCCAGCAGCCAGGACGCAGGACCTAACTATGGCTACACCTTC.

The V call is TRBV18, the J call TRBJ1-6, with TRBD1 as a possible D gene (6 bases). Trimming cost V 4 bases and J 6 bases, with 13 bases left between them. The germline V gene has CDR1 KGHSH and CDR2 LQKENI. This CDR3 comprises 15 residues. The CDR3 loop is CASSQTGSGNSPLHF. CDR3 DNA: TGTGCCAGCTCACAAACAGGGTCTGGTAATTCACCCCTCCACTTT. Together with reference TRBV18 and TRBJ1-6, the CDR3 gives the full variable domain: NAGVMQNPRHLVRRRGQEARLRCSPMKGHSHVYWYRQLPEEGLKFMVYLQKENIIDESGMPKERFSAEFPKEGPSILRIQQVVRGDSAAYFCASSQTGSGNSPLHFGNGTRLTVT.

This clonotype was observed at least ten times. The chain carries TRBV5-1 and TRBJ1-5; no clear D. V was clipped by 2 bases and J by 0 bases, with 6 bases between them. Looked up from germline, CDR1 is SGHRS and CDR2 is YFSETQ. The CDR3 spans 14 residues. CDR3 sequence (DNA): TGCGCCAGCAGCTTCGACAATAGCAATCAGCCCCAGCATTTT. It specifies CASSFDNSNQPQHF. The full variable domain, rest sourced from reference TRBV5-1 and TRBJ1-5, is KAGVTQTPRYLIKTRGQQVTLSCSPISGHRSVSWYQQTPGQGLQFLFEYFSETQRNKGNFPGRFSGRQFSNSRSEMNVSTLELGDSALYLCASSFDNSNQPQHFGDGTRLSIL.

As regards this clonotype: A much larger clone differs by one base, so this may be a read error. The chain carries TRBV5-5 and TRBJ2-1; 7 bases are shared with TRBD1. The CDR3 has 16 amino acids. Germline CDR1 reads SGHKS; CDR2 reads YYEKEE (reference sequence). With 0 bases clipped from V and 10 bases from J, the junction kept 13 bases outside the gene matches. CDR3 sequence (DNA): TGTGCCAGCAGCTTGGACCGGGACAGCCGCCTCTACGAGCAGTTCTTC. Its translation: CASSLDRDSRLYEQFF. The complete variable domain, with remaining parts taken from reference TRBV5-5 and TRBJ2-1, reads DAGVTQSPTHLIKTRGQQVTLRCSPISGHKSVSWYQQVLGQGPQFIFQYYEKEERGRGNFPDRFSARQFPNYSSELNVNALLLGDSALYLCASSLDRDSRLYEQFFGPGTRLTVL.

In regard to this clonotype: This clone may be a read error of a much larger clone one base away. CDR3 region: CASSFQVANQPQHF. The CDR3 coding sequence is TGTGCCAGCAGTTTTCAAGTTGCCAATCAGCCCCAGCATTTT. The chain uses TRBV12-3 or TRBV12-4 and TRBJ1-5; D unclear. This CDR3 is 14 amino acids long. Trimming removed 3 bases at V and 3 bases at J, with 9 bases between.

Notes on this clonotype: This may be a read error: a much more frequent sequence differs by one nucleotide. The J gene is TRBJ2-5, the V gene TRBV4-3, with TRBD1 matching 9 bases. The CDR3 is made up of 14 amino acids. Germline CDR1 LGHNA, CDR2 YSLEER. V lost 3 bases, J lost 5 bases, and 4 bases stayed unmatched. CDR3 in amino acids: CASSQTQGAETQYF. The CDR3, as DNA: TGCGCCAGCAGCCAGACACAGGGGGCCGAGACCCAGTACTTC.

This clonotype was detected ten times or more. The chain recombines TRBV7-2 with TRBJ2-1; maybe TRBD2 (6 bases). The CDR3 has 13 amino acids. Germline V lookup: CDR1 SGHTA, CDR2 FQGNSA. V shed 5 bases and J shed 7 bases, with 12 bases lying between them. CDR3 amino acids: CASSGSGENEQFF. The CDR3 DNA sequence: TGTGCCAGCAGCGGTAGCGGTGAGAATGAGCAGTTCTTC.

In this sample, this clonotype turned up many times. This chain joins TRBV20-1 and TRBJ1-6; TRBD1 agrees at 8 bases. With 2 bases clipped from V and 7 bases from J, the junction kept 10 bases outside the gene matches. The CDR3 contains 16 residues. Germline CDR1 and CDR2: DFQATT and SNEGSKA (reference sequence). Written as DNA, the CDR3 is TGCAGTGCTAGACCGGGACAGGACCTTTCGAATTCACCCCTCCACTTT. Protein sequence: CSARPGQDLSNSPLHF.

This clonotype was detected many times. V usage is TRBV6-2 or TRBV6-3 and J usage is TRBJ1-2; 7 positions match TRBD1. The germline gives CDR1 MNHEY, CDR2 SVGEGT. The trim removed 6 bases at V and 7 bases at J, leaving 8 bases unmatched. CDR3 size: 13 residues. The CDR3 loop is CASSPRQGTGYTF. As DNA, the CDR3 is TGTGCCAGCAGCCCCCGACAGGGTACTGGCTACACCTTC.

The sample holds a few counts of this clonotype. V is TRBV7-9 and J is TRBJ1-3; D possibly corresponds to TRBD1 (5 bases). Per germline, CDR1 SEHNR and CDR2 FQNEAQ (reference sequence). There are 16 residues in the CDR3. Trimming pared 1 base from V and 3 bases from J, leaving 13 bases between. The CDR3 nucleotides read TGTGCCAGCAGCTTAGTTCGGGGGAAGAGTGGAAACACCATATATTTT. This codes for CASSLVRGKSGNTIYF.

This clonotype was seen at least ten times. This chain uses TRBV21-1 with TRBJ2-7; the listed D gene, TRBD2, was not tested against the DNA. TRBV21-1 is assigned pseudogene status. The CDR3 runs to 14 residues. DNA of the CDR3: TGTGCCAGCAGCGCCCCGGGGACTATTTACGAGCAGTACTTC. Translated: CASSAPGTIYEQYF.

This clonotype showed up many times. The chain combines TRBV9 with TRBJ1-4; tentative D call: TRBD1 (5 bases). V was pared by 0 bases and J by 0 bases, with 6 bases between. The CDR3 runs 15 residues. In germline, CDR1 is SGDLS, CDR2 YYNGEE. The CDR3 region is CASSVGGATNEKLFF. DNA for the CDR3: TGTGCCAGCAGCGTAGGAGGGGCAACTAATGAAAAACTGTTTTTT. Combining the CDR3 with reference TRBV9 and TRBJ1-4 gives the whole variable domain DSGVTQTPKHLITATGQRVTLRCSPRSGDLSVYWYQQSLDQGLQFLIQYYNGEERAKGNILERFSAQQFPDLHSELNLSSLELGDSALYFCASSVGGATNEKLFFGSGTQLSVL.

This clonotype appeared a few times. V usage is TRBV11-2 and J usage is TRBJ2-3; D is perhaps TRBD2 (7 bases). CDR1 and CDR2 from the germline V gene are SGHAT and FQNNGV. The V end was cut by 5 bases, the J end by 3 bases, with 18 bases between. The CDR3 totals 16 residues. The CDR3 protein is CASSPEGGGRTDTQYF. The CDR3 nucleotides are TGTGCCAGCAGCCCCGAAGGGGGGGGAAGAACAGATACGCAGTATTTT.

This clonotype was detected many times. The chain links TRBV7-8 to TRBJ2-3; 9 bases map to TRBD2. Germline loops: CDR1 SGHVS, CDR2 FQNEAQ. The CDR3 runs to 15 residues. With 5 bases clipped from V and 7 bases from J, the junction kept 10 bases outside the gene matches. This CDR3 reads CASSPQRGERNTQYF. Here the CDR3 DNA reads TGTGCCAGCAGCCCTCAGCGGGGGGAGAGGAATACGCAGTATTTT.

This clonotype occurred many times. V gene TRBV6-2 or TRBV6-3 combines with J gene TRBJ2-1; 8 bases are a match to TRBD1. V lost 8 bases to trimming and J lost 4 bases; unmatched junction nucleotides: 13. CDR1 is MNHEY, CDR2 SVGEGT, per germline. This CDR3 has 16 amino acids. The CDR3 here is CASWQGARYPYNEQFF. CDR3 nucleotides: TGTGCCAGCTGGCAGGGGGCGAGATACCCGTACAATGAGCAGTTCTTC.

On this clonotype itself: A read error may explain this, as a much larger clone is one base away. CDR3 residues: CASSYGPFNEQFF. The DNA for the CDR3 is TGTGCCAGCAGCTACGGGCCCTTCAATGAGCAGTTCTTC. The chain carries TRBV7-2 and TRBJ2-1; no clear D gene. Trimming removed 4 bases at V and 6 bases at J, with 10 bases between. The CDR3 runs to 13 residues. Germline CDR1 reads SGHTA; CDR2 reads FQGNSA.